The 6 T cell receptor beta chains listed next were all sequenced from one sample in a study of T cell responses to AZD1222 COVID-19 vaccine. Sequencing used immunoSEQ multiplex PCR; TCRdb keeps in-frame clones, though not all of them. This sample has more than 75,000 clones, with 80% to 90% found just once. The source material was peripheral blood, sampled on day 0 of AZD1222 vaccination. The receptor source for this set is an adult in good health.

This clone was counted a single time. For the CDR3, the DNA is TGTGCCAGCTCCCCCGGGACATCGGGTGAAAAACTGTTTTTT. The encoded protein is CASSPGTSGEKLFF. V usage is TRBV18 and J usage is TRBJ1-4, with D tentatively TRBD1 (6 bases). Germline V gene data show CDR1 as KGHSH and CDR2 as LQKENI. The CDR3 is 14 residues long. V lost 6 bases to trimming and J lost 7 bases, with 15 bases between them. Using reference TRBV18 and TRBJ1-4 for the parts outside the CDR3, the full variable domain is NAGVMQNPRHLVRRRGQEARLRCSPMKGHSHVYWYRQLPEEGLKFMVYLQKENIIDESGMPKERFSAEFPKEGPSILRIQQVVRGDSAAYFCASSPGTSGEKLFFGSGTQLSVL.

Here the CDR3 reads CASSQQTSGGLNTQYF. In nucleotides, the CDR3 is TGTGCCAGCAGCCAACAAACTAGCGGGGGCCTCAATACGCAGTATTTT. The V call is TRBV3-1 (or the pseudogene TRBV3-2), the J call TRBJ2-3; 11 bases map to TRBD2. The CDR3 runs to 16 residues. The V gene end was trimmed by 2 bases and the J gene end by 7 bases; junction bases not matched to a gene: 8. Per the germline V gene, CDR1 is LGHDT and CDR2 is YNNKEL (reference sequence).

This sequence joins TRBV5-5 and TRBJ1-2; no definite D call. CDR3 size: 10 residues. Germline CDR1 reads SGHKS; CDR2 reads YYEKEE (reference sequence). V lost 8 bases to trimming and J lost 5 bases, with 7 bases between them. The CDR3 reads CASGDYGYTF. In DNA, the CDR3 is TGTGCCAGTGGGGATTATGGCTACACCTTC. Full variable domain (rest looked up from reference TRBV5-5 and TRBJ1-2): DAGVTQSPTHLIKTRGQQVTLRCSPISGHKSVSWYQQVLGQGPQFIFQYYEKEERGRGNFPDRFSARQFPNYSSELNVNALLLGDSALYLCASGDYGYTFGSGTRLTVV.

The CDR3 sequence is CASTTSGTAYGYTF. The CDR3 DNA reads TGTGCCAGCACCACCTCCGGGACGGCTTATGGCTACACCTTC. The chain recombines TRBV2 with TRBJ1-2; D might be TRBD1 (5 bases). The CDR3 is 14 residues long. Trimming removed 7 bases from V and 5 bases from J, with 17 bases in between. Germline loops: CDR1 SNHLY, CDR2 FYNNEI.

The V and J genes are TRBV14 and TRBJ1-1; tentatively, D is TRBD1 (5 bases). The germline V and J ends were trimmed by 2 bases and 0 bases, with 19 bases remaining between them. This CDR3 has 18 residues. CDR1 is SGHDN and CDR2 is FVKESK in the germline V gene. The CDR3 DNA reads TGTGCCAGCAGCCAATTCCCATATCAGGGCAGGATGAACACTGAAGCTTTCTTT. Translation: CASSQFPYQGRMNTEAFF. The full variable domain, with the rest looked up from reference TRBV14 and TRBJ1-1, is EAGVTQFPSHSVIEKGQTVTLRCDPISGHDNLYWYRRVMGKEIKFLLHFVKESKQDESGMPNNRFLAERTGGTYSTLKVQPAELEDSGVYFCASSQFPYQGRMNTEAFFGQGTRLTVV.

This clone was observed once. This chain links TRBV9 with TRBJ2-3; 16 nucleotides match TRBD2. Germline CDR1 is SGDLS and CDR2 is YYNGEE. The CDR3 runs 18 residues. The V gene end was trimmed by 4 bases and the J gene end by 2 bases; junction bases not matched to a gene: 7. The CDR3 loop is CASSLGTSGGVYTDTQYF. Written as DNA, the CDR3 is TGTGCCAGCAGCCTCGGGACTAGCGGGGGGGTTTACACAGATACGCAGTATTTT.